The rows below give T cell receptor beta chains drawn from one sample of a study of control samples from healthy donors and cancer patients. This table comes from immunoSEQ multiplex PCR, and its TCRdb copy is limited to in-frame clones, with some not included. The top ten clones hold 4.8% of a sample with 82,000 or so clones, about 94% of them seen once. Sequenced material: blood. The source of these receptors is a woman in her late teens or twenties in good health. The CDR3 runs from the conserved cysteine through the conserved F or W. A D gene is named only where the DNA matches it firmly.

TRBV7-3,-,TRBJ1-1,CASSSTGMGNTEAFF,TGTGCCAGCAGCTCAACGGGGATGGGGAACACTGAAGCTTTCTTT
TRBV6-5,-,TRBJ2-5,CASSYSIGSLETQYF,TGTGCCAGCAGTTACTCGATAGGTAGTCTCGAGACCCAGTACTTC
TRBV7-3,-,TRBJ2-2,CASSAKSTGELFF,TGTGCCAGCAGCGCCAAGTCCACCGGGGAGCTGTTTTTT
TRBV3-1/TRBV3-2,-,TRBJ2-3,CASSRAGGRHTDTQYF,TGTGCCAGCAGCCGAGCAGGGGGGAGGCACACAGATACGCAGTATTTT
TRBV7-8,TRBD1,TRBJ2-1,CASSLVWQGETRLRNEQFF,TGTGCCAGCAGCTTGGTTTGGCAGGGGGAGACCCGACTGAGGAATGAGCAGTTCTTC
TRBV7-8,-,TRBJ2-1,CASSLARAVYEQFF,TGTGCCAGCAGCTTAGCGCGGGCAGTTTATGAGCAGTTCTTC
TRBV6-6,-,TRBJ1-1,CASTPGRGRTFF,TGTGCCAGCACCCCGGGCCGCGGACGGACTTTCTTT
TRBV3-1/TRBV3-2,TRBD2,TRBJ2-7,CASSQESSGGYEQYF,TGTGCCAGCAGCCAAGAATCTAGCGGGGGCTACGAGCAGTACTTC
TRBV10-1,TRBD1,TRBJ2-2,CASSEGQANTGELFF,TGCGCCAGCAGTGAAGGACAGGCGAACACCGGGGAGCTGTTTTTT
TRBV5-1,-,TRBJ1-3,CASSEVPGNTIYF,TGCGCCAGCAGCGAGGTGCCTGGAAACACCATATATTTT
TRBV18,-,TRBJ2-1,CASSPVAPEQFF,TGTGCCAGCTCACCAGTTGCGCCGGAGCAGTTCTTC
TRBV7-2,-,TRBJ1-1,CASSAPSLGQNTEAFF,TGTGCCAGCAGCGCCCCATCCCTCGGACAGAACACTGAAGCTTTCTTT
TRBV10-1,-,TRBJ1-1,CASSQGRNTEAFF,TGCGCCAGCAGTCAAGGACGTAACACTGAAGCTTTCTTT
TRBV28,-,TRBJ2-5,CASSLEGFRGRGETQYF,TGTGCCAGCAGTTTGGAAGGTTTTAGGGGCCGTGGAGAGACCCAGTACTTC
TRBV15,TRBD2,TRBJ2-3,CATSTQTSGTDTQYF,TGTGCCACCAGCACTCAGACTAGCGGCACAGATACGCAGTATTTT
TRBV2,TRBD1,TRBJ1-4,CASSDPRQGYGHATNEKLFF,TGTGCCAGCAGTGATCCCCGACAGGGATACGGACATGCAACTAATGAAAAACTGTTTTTT
TRBV27,-,TRBJ2-2,CASSPKQGNAGELFF,TGTGCCAGCAGTCCCAAGCAAGGGAACGCCGGGGAGCTGTTTTTT
TRBV2,TRBD1,TRBJ1-2,CASIRQGASGGYTF,TGTGCCAGCATTCGGCAGGGGGCTTCTGGTGGCTACACCTTC
TRBV11-1,TRBD1,TRBJ1-2,CASSLGQREGYTF,TGTGCCAGCAGCTTGGGACAGCGAGAGGGCTACACCTTC
TRBV21-1,-,TRBJ2-7,CASSRAVPAADSYEQYF,TGTGCCAGCAGCAGAGCAGTCCCAGCGGCCGATTCCTACGAGCAGTACTTC
TRBV19,-,TRBJ2-5,CASRGGGAETQYF,TGTGCCAGTAGGGGGGGTGGGGCAGAGACCCAGTACTTC
TRBV7-3,TRBD1,TRBJ2-5,CASSLKPGQGAEGTQYF,TGTGCCAGCAGCTTAAAACCGGGACAGGGGGCGGAGGGGACCCAGTACTTC
TRBV5-1,-,TRBJ1-3,CASSFGSSGNTIYF,TGCGCCAGCAGCTTCGGTAGCTCTGGAAACACCATATATTTT